This T cell receptor (beta chain) emerged from a study of OX40 agonist ivuxolimab in advanced cancers. Unmatched junction bases numbered 6, after V lost 0 bases and J lost 7 bases. CDR3 length: 15 amino acids. Germline CDR1 and CDR2: MNHNY and SVGAGI (reference sequence). Repertoires were generated with immunoSEQ multiplex PCR, while TCRdb's copy carries only in-frame clones and drops some. The table records fewer than 65,000 clones, roughly 90% of them present only once. The material sequenced was CD4+ or CD8+ T cells sorted from blood, taken in a trial of the OX40 agonist ivuxolimab. This clonotype was obtained from an adult with an advanced solid tumor such as melanoma, head and neck, liver or kidney cancer. The gene calls are TRBV6-6 and TRBJ2-7; 10 positions match TRBD1. The CDR3 loop reads CASSYSGTGVGEQYF. The CDR3 nucleotides are TGTGCCAGCAGTTACTCCGGGACAGGGGTCGGGGAGCAGTACTTC.